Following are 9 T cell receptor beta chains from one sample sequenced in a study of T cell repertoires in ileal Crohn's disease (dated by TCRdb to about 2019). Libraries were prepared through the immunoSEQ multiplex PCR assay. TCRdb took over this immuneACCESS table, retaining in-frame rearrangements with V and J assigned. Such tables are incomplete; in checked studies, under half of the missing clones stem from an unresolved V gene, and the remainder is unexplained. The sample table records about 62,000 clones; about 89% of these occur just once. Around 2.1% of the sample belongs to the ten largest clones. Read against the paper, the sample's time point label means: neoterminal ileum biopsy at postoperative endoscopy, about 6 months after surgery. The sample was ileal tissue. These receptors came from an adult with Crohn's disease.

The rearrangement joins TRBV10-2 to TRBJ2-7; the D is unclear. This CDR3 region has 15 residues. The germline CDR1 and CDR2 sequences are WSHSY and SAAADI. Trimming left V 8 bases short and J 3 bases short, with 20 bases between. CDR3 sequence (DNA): TGCGCCAGCTCTCGAGAGGAGTCCCGATACTACGAGCAGTACGTC. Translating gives CASSREESRYYEQYV.

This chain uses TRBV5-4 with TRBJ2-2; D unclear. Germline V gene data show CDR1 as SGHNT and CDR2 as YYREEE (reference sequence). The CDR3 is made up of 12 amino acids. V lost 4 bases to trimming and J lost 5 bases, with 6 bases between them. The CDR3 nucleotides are TGTGCCAGCAGCGCTATTACCGGGGAGCTGTTTTTT. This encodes CASSAITGELFF.

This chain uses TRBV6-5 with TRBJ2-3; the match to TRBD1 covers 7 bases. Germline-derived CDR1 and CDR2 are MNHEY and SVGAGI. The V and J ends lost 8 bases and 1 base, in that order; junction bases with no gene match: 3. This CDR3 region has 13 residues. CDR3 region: CASRDRGTDTQYF. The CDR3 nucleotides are TGTGCCAGCCGAGACAGGGGCACAGATACGCAGTATTTT.

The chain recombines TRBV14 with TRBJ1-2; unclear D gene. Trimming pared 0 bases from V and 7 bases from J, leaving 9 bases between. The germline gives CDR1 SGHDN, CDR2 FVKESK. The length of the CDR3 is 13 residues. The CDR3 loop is CASSQDLEGGYTF. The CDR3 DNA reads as TGTGCCAGCAGCCAAGACCTCGAGGGTGGCTACACCTTC.

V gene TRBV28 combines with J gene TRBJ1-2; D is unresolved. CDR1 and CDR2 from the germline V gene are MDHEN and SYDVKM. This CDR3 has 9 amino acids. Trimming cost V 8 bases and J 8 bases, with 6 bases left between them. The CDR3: CASGGGYTF. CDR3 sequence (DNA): TGTGCCAGCGGCGGAGGCTACACCTTC.

As DNA, the CDR3 is TGCAGCGTTGGCAGTTTCGGGGTCACTGAAGCTTTCTTT. Protein product: CSVGSFGVTEAFF. This sequence joins TRBV29-1 and TRBJ1-1; no firm D call. Germline loops: CDR1 SQVTM, CDR2 ANQGSEA. Trimming shortened V by 4 bases and J by 4 bases, and 13 bases separated the two germline ends. The CDR3 consists of 13 residues. The full variable domain, rest sourced from reference TRBV29-1 and TRBJ1-1, is SAVISQKPSRDICQRGTSLTIQCQVDSQVTMMFWYRQQPGQSLTLIATANQGSEATYESGFVIDKFPISRPNLTFSTLTVSNMSPEDSSIYLCSVGSFGVTEAFFGQGTRLTVV.

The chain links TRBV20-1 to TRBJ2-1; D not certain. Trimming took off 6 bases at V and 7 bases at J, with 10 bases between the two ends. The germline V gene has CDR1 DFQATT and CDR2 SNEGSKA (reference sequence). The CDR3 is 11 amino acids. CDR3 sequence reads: CSAVASNEQFF. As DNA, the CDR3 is TGCAGTGCCGTGGCATCGAATGAGCAGTTCTTC.

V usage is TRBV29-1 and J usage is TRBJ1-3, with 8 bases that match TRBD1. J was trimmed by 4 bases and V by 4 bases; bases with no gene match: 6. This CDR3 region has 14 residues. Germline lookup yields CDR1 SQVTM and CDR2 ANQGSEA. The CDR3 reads CSVATGGTGNTIYF. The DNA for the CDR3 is TGCAGCGTTGCTACAGGGGGTACGGGAAACACCATATATTTT.

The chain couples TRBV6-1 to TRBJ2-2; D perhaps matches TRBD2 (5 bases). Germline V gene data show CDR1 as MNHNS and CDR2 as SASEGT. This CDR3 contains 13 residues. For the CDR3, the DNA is TGTGTAACGTCGGAGGTCCCCACCGGGGAGCTGTTTTTT. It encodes CVTSEVPTGELFF.